The 32 T cell receptor beta chains in this list originate from one sample, sequenced in a study of shared clonotypes between healthy human individuals (dated by TCRdb to 2018 to 2021). Library preparation employed the immunoSEQ multiplex PCR assay. TCRdb mirrors the immuneACCESS table, restricted to in-frame sequences. Some clones are absent from its copies; in checked studies, under half trace to an unresolved V gene, and the reason for the others is unknown. The sample records approximately 2,000,000 clones, 85% to 95% of which are singletons. 0.3% to 0.45% of the sample goes to the ten largest clones. The sequencing sample was made of naive CD4+ T cells from PBMCs. The cell subset or site label, read with the paper, signifies: CD45RA+ positively selected. The receptors were sampled from a man aged 18 to 35 in good health. Some clones in this sample may be carry-over from other donors' samples.

V gene TRBV5-1 combines with J gene TRBJ2-1; TRBD2 is a possible D gene (6 bases). Per germline, CDR1 SGHRS and CDR2 YFSETQ. Trimming stripped 3 bases from V and 6 bases from J, with 16 bases between. The CDR3 spans 15 residues. CDR3 protein: CASSSLAAAANEQFF. DNA for the CDR3: TGCGCCAGCAGCTCGTTAGCGGCAGCAGCCAATGAGCAGTTCTTC.

This clone has only one observation. The chain joins TRBV28 to TRBJ2-1; TRBD2 aligns across 11 bases. Per germline, CDR1 MDHEN and CDR2 SYDVKM. This CDR3 has 19 amino acids. V shed 3 bases, J shed 5 bases, and the junction held 15 bases outside the gene matches. CDR3 sequence reads: CASSFAGYGPTSGNNEQFF. Here the CDR3 DNA reads TGTGCCAGCAGTTTTGCGGGGTACGGGCCGACTAGCGGGAACAATGAGCAGTTCTTC.

This chain's CDR3 is CASSLALGQNSNQPQHF. The DNA of the CDR3 is TGTGCCAGCAGCTTAGCGCTCGGACAGAATAGCAATCAGCCCCAGCATTTT. The chain carries TRBV7-9 and TRBJ1-5; D might be TRBD1 (6 bases). The CDR3 runs 17 residues. V was cut by 0 bases and J by 0 bases, with 12 bases left in between. Germline assignment: CDR1 SEHNR and CDR2 FQNEAQ (reference sequence).

The V gene is TRBV18, the J gene TRBJ2-5, with 9 bases matching TRBD1. Looked up from germline, CDR1 is KGHSH and CDR2 is LQKENI. Trimming removed 0 bases from V and 5 bases from J; junction bases left unmatched: 4. This CDR3 is built from 15 residues. CDR3 DNA sequence: TGTGCCAGCTCACCACCGGGACAGGGATGGGAGACCCAGTACTTC. Its protein is CASSPPGQGWETQYF.

The rearrangement links TRBV9 to TRBJ2-3; possibly TRBD2 for D (5 bases). CDR1 SGDLS and CDR2 YYNGEE come from the germline V gene. The CDR3 length is 15 residues. The V end lost 0 bases, the J end lost 2 bases, and 10 bases lay between the germline ends. The CDR3 coding sequence is TGTGCCAGCAGCGTAGGCGGGTATGTCACAGATACGCAGTATTTT. Translating it yields CASSVGGYVTDTQYF.

The V call is TRBV2, the J call TRBJ2-5; tentatively, D is TRBD1 (5 bases). Germline V lookup: CDR1 SNHLY, CDR2 FYNNEI. The CDR3 has 15 residues. Trimming pared 6 bases from V and 5 bases from J, leaving 19 bases between. The CDR3 DNA reads TGTGCCAGCAGACCTCAACAGGCTCGATGGGAGACCCAGTACTTC. It is translated as CASRPQQARWETQYF.

This clone was seen only once. The chain links TRBV5-8 to TRBJ1-5; D is possibly TRBD1 (5 bases). Trimming removed 4 bases at V and 6 bases at J, with 17 bases between. The CDR3 length is 15 residues. From germline, CDR1 is SGHTS and CDR2 YDEGEE. The DNA for the CDR3 is TGTGCCAGCAGCAAGACAGTCAGGAGGGGTCAGCCCCAGCATTTT. Protein sequence: CASSKTVRRGQPQHF.

The CDR3 sequence is CASRRDRANYGYTF. CDR3 nucleotide sequence: TGTGCCAGCAGAAGGGACAGAGCTAACTATGGCTACACCTTC. V is TRBV6-6 and J is TRBJ1-2; 7 positions agree with TRBD1. Germline V lookup: CDR1 MNHNY, CDR2 SVGAGI (reference sequence). V was clipped by 6 bases and J by 0 bases; unmatched bases: 4. The length of the CDR3 is 14 residues.

This clone was observed a single time. Distinct nucleotide sequences in the sample also encode this CDR3. The V call is TRBV4-1, the J call TRBJ2-1; no clear D. V shed 0 bases and J shed 0 bases, with 6 bases lying between them. Per germline, CDR1 MGHRA and CDR2 YSYEKL. The CDR3 spans 15 residues. The CDR3 here is CASSQDLSSYNEQFF. CDR3 nucleotide sequence: TGCGCCAGCAGCCAAGATTTGAGCTCCTACAATGAGCAGTTCTTC.

For the CDR3, the DNA is TGTGCCAGCAGTGAAGGGAGCCCCCACACCGGGGAGCTGTTTTTT. It is translated as CASSEGSPHTGELFF. The chain has TRBV2 and TRBJ2-2; D ambiguous. The CDR3 is made up of 15 amino acids. Germline-derived CDR1 and CDR2 are SNHLY and FYNNEI. Deletions cut 1 base from V and 3 bases from J, with 9 bases between. Based on the CDR3 plus reference TRBV2 and TRBJ2-2, the full variable domain is EPEVTQTPSHQVTQMGQEVILRCVPISNHLYFYWYRQILGQKVEFLVSFYNNEISEKSEIFDDQFSVERPDGSNFTLKIRSTKLEDSAMYFCASSEGSPHTGELFFGEGSRLTVL.

V and J are TRBV19 and TRBJ1-2; D unresolved. The CDR3 covers 16 residues. The germline CDR1 and CDR2 sequences are LNHDA and SQIVND (reference sequence). V lost 3 bases, J lost 8 bases, and 22 bases lay in between. The CDR3 DNA follows: TGTGCCAGTAGTATTTGGGCACCATTCTCCCTCTTCGGCTACACCTTC. Its protein is CASSIWAPFSLFGYTF.

The rearrangement joins TRBV6-1 to TRBJ2-7; 10 nucleotides match TRBD1. The ends lost 4 bases at V and 6 bases at J; junction bases unmatched: 12. This CDR3 is 16 amino acids long. Germline-derived CDR1 and CDR2 are MNHNS and SASEGT. The CDR3 spells CASSGGQGSRGGEQYF. CDR3 coding DNA: TGTGCCAGCAGTGGGGGACAGGGGAGCAGGGGTGGCGAGCAGTACTTC.

The chain is built from TRBV5-1 and TRBJ1-2; a weak D match, TRBD1 (6 bases). The CDR3 loop spans 16 amino acids. V was pared by 0 bases and J by 1 base, with 13 bases between. Germline V lookup: CDR1 SGHRS, CDR2 YFSETQ. CDR3 protein: CASSLAGDFFNYGYTF. In nucleotides, the CDR3 is TGCGCCAGCAGCTTGGCAGGGGATTTTTTTAACTATGGCTACACCTTC. The full variable domain, completed using reference TRBV5-1 and TRBJ1-2, is KAGVTQTPRYLIKTRGQQVTLSCSPISGHRSVSWYQQTPGQGLQFLFEYFSETQRNKGNFPGRFSGRQFSNSRSEMNVSTLELGDSALYLCASSLAGDFFNYGYTFGSGTRLTVV.

V usage is TRBV9 and J usage is TRBJ1-2; 7 nucleotides line up with TRBD1. CDR1 and CDR2 from the germline V gene are SGDLS and YYNGEE. V gave up 4 bases and J gave up 8 bases; unmatched junction bases: 11. The CDR3 length is 14 residues. This CDR3 is CASSRRDSLLGYTF. DNA of the CDR3: TGTGCCAGCAGCAGACGGGACAGTCTTTTGGGCTACACCTTC.

The chain carries TRBV7-9 and TRBJ2-3, with D possibly being TRBD1 (6 bases). Germline-derived CDR1 and CDR2 are SEHNR and FQNEAQ (reference sequence). The CDR3 totals 15 residues. V lost 0 bases and J lost 4, with 11 bases in between. The CDR3 coding sequence is TGTGCCAGCAGCTTAGCGGGGGCGGTCGCAGATACGCAGTATTTT. It is translated as CASSLAGAVADTQYF.

This chain links TRBV7-2 with TRBJ2-7; TRBD2 aligns across 7 bases. CDR3 length: 15 amino acids. CDR1 SGHTA and CDR2 FQGNSA come from the germline V gene. V lost 4 bases to trimming and J lost 5 bases; unmatched junction nucleotides: 11. The CDR3, as DNA: TGTGCCAGCAGCTCGGTGGCGGGAGAAGCCCACGAGCAGTACTTC. Translated, it gives CASSSVAGEAHEQYF.

The chain carries TRBV9 and TRBJ2-7; possibly TRBD2 for D (6 bases). CDR3 size: 15 residues. V lost 5 bases, J lost 1 base, and 16 bases lay in between. Germline-derived CDR1 and CDR2 are SGDLS and YYNGEE. The CDR3 nucleotides are TGTGCCAGCAGTGCGGGGAGTCAGCGTTCCTACGAGCAGTACTTC. Encoded protein: CASSAGSQRSYEQYF.

The sample holds one count of this clone. J is TRBJ2-3 and V is TRBV2, with 10 bases lining up with TRBD1. CDR3 length: 15 residues. J was trimmed by 1 base and V by 4 bases; bases with no gene match: 2. Germline CDR1 SNHLY, CDR2 FYNNEI. CDR3 in amino acids: CASSADRGGTDTQYF. CDR3 nucleotides: TGTGCCAGCAGTGCGGACAGGGGGGGCACAGATACGCAGTATTTT.

The J gene is TRBJ1-1, the V gene TRBV30; TRBD1 agrees at 7 bases. The length of the CDR3 is 13 residues. J was trimmed by 7 bases and V by 0 bases; bases with no gene match: 5. Germline lookup yields CDR1 GTSNPN and CDR2 SVGIG (reference sequence). CDR3 sequence reads: CAWSVDRSNEAFF. Here the CDR3 DNA reads TGTGCCTGGAGTGTGGACAGGTCAAATGAAGCTTTCTTT. Supplemented by reference TRBV30 and TRBJ1-1, the full variable domain reads SQTIHQWPATLVQPVGSPLSLECTVEGTSNPNLYWYRQAAGRGLQLLFYSVGIGQISSEVPQNLSASRPQDRQFILSSKKLLLSDSGFYLCAWSVDRSNEAFFGQGTRLTVV.

This sequence joins TRBV4-1 and TRBJ2-3; TRBD2 matches at 11 bases. Germline CDR1 is MGHRA and CDR2 is YSYEKL. J gave up 4 bases and V 1 base, and 13 bases lay outside the gene matches. The CDR3 length is 19 residues. CDR3 sequence: CASSQALAGGRGSADTQYF. CDR3 coding DNA: TGCGCCAGCAGCCAAGCGCTAGCGGGAGGAAGAGGTTCGGCAGATACGCAGTATTTT.

The rearrangement joins TRBV5-1 to TRBJ1-1; the match to TRBD1 covers 8 bases. V shed 3 bases and J 5 bases; nucleotides not matched to a gene: 12. The length of the CDR3 is 16 residues. CDR1 is SGHRS and CDR2 is YFSETQ in the germline V gene. CDR3 loop: CASSSEPQGAGTEAFF. Here the CDR3 DNA reads TGCGCCAGCAGCTCCGAGCCCCAGGGGGCTGGAACTGAAGCTTTCTTT.

The chain has TRBV28 and TRBJ2-1, with D perhaps TRBD1 or TRBD2 (5 bases each). V was pared by 7 bases and J by 6 bases, with 10 bases between. The CDR3 sequence is 12 residues long. Germline values: CDR1 MDHEN, CDR2 SYDVKM. The DNA of the CDR3 is TGTGCCAGCAAGGGGACCGGCAATGAGCAGTTCTTC. Translating it yields CASKGTGNEQFF. Drawing the rest from reference TRBV28 and TRBJ2-1, the complete variable domain is DVKVTQSSRYLVKRTGEKVFLECVQDMDHENMFWYRQDPGLGLRLIYFSYDVKMKEKGDIPEGYSVSREKKERFSLILESASTNQTSMYLCASKGTGNEQFFGPGTRLTVL.

J is TRBJ1-3 and V is TRBV6-1, with D possibly TRBD1 on 6 matching bases. From germline, CDR1 is MNHNS and CDR2 SASEGT. Trimming took off 5 bases at V and 4 bases at J, with 12 bases between the two ends. There are 14 residues in the CDR3. In DNA form, the CDR3 reads TGTGCCAGCAGTACTCAAGGACAGGGAAACACCATATATTTT. Translation gives CASSTQGQGNTIYF.

In the case of this clone: Other DNA sequences within the sample encode an identical CDR3. The CDR3 region has the DNA TGCAGCGTTGGGTATGGCTACACCTTC. It is translated as CSVGYGYTF. The genes are TRBV29-1 and TRBJ1-2; D remains ambiguous. CDR1 is SQVTM, CDR2 ANQGSEA, per germline. V was shortened by 4 bases and J by 5 bases, with 2 bases between the two germline ends. CDR3 length: 9 amino acids. Drawing the rest from reference TRBV29-1 and TRBJ1-2, the complete variable domain is SAVISQKPSRDICQRGTSLTIQCQVDSQVTMMFWYRQQPGQSLTLIATANQGSEATYESGFVIDKFPISRPNLTFSTLTVSNMSPEDSSIYLCSVGYGYTFGSGTRLTVV.

The V and J genes are TRBV4-3 and TRBJ2-7; D call uncertain. Germline CDR1 is LGHNA and CDR2 is YSLEER. The CDR3 spans 15 residues. Trimming left V 3 bases short and J 0 bases short, with 12 bases between. In DNA form, the CDR3 reads TGCGCCAGCAGCCAGAAACCGGGCCTCTCCTACGAGCAGTACTTC. Translated, it gives CASSQKPGLSYEQYF.

The chain is built from TRBV12-5 and TRBJ2-1; a weak D match, TRBD1 (5 bases). The CDR3 length is 14 residues. V gave up 7 bases and J gave up 8 bases, with 18 bases separating them. Germline CDR1 reads LGHNT; CDR2 reads FRNRAP. The CDR3 sequence is CASARALRADEQFF. In DNA form, the CDR3 reads TGTGCTAGTGCCCGGGCCCTCAGGGCCGATGAGCAGTTCTTC.

The genes are TRBV11-2 and TRBJ1-3; D gene ambiguous. This CDR3 region has 12 residues. Trimming took 5 bases from V and 7 from J, leaving 9 bases between them. The germline V gene has CDR1 SGHAT and CDR2 FQNNGV. The CDR3 nucleotides are TGTGCCAGCAGCCCGCAGGCCAACACCATATATTTT. Its protein product is CASSPQANTIYF.

The chain uses TRBV10-3 and TRBJ2-3; 9 nucleotides match TRBD1. The CDR3 spans 17 residues. CDR1 and CDR2 (germline): ENHRY, SYGVKD. Trimming at V came to 2 bases and at J to 1 base, leaving 7 bases not matched to a gene. CDR3 nucleotides: TGTGCCATCAGTGAGCCAAGGACAGGGGAGGGCACAGATACGCAGTATTTT. Amino acid sequence: CAISEPRTGEGTDTQYF.

With respect to this clone: This sample also contains other DNA sequences that code for the same CDR3. This chain connects TRBV14 to TRBJ2-5; D gene ambiguous. The ends were cut back, 2 bases at V and 2 bases at J, with 6 bases in the middle. The CDR3 is 13 amino acids. Germline V lookup: CDR1 SGHDN, CDR2 FVKESK. CDR3 sequence reads: CASSQQIQETQYF. CDR3 DNA sequence: TGTGCCAGCAGCCAACAAATTCAAGAGACCCAGTACTTC.

The chain is built from TRBV5-1 and TRBJ1-2; 12 bases line up with TRBD1. This CDR3 is built from 18 residues. Germline-derived CDR1 and CDR2 are SGHRS and YFSETQ. The J segment lost 3 bases and the V segment lost 0 bases, leaving 9 bases of the junction unmatched. CDR3 DNA sequence: TGCGCCAGCAGCTTGGTCGGCAAGGGACAGGGGGCCGACTATGGCTACACCTTC. It translates to CASSLVGKGQGADYGYTF.

The chain is built from TRBV18 and TRBJ1-2; D not certain. The CDR3 has 13 amino acids. Germline loops: CDR1 KGHSH, CDR2 LQKENI. With 2 bases removed from V and 7 bases from J, the gap between germline ends came to 11 bases. This CDR3 reads CASSPTSESGYTF. The CDR3 nucleotides are TGTGCCAGCTCACCAACATCGGAAAGTGGCTACACCTTC.

This chain uses TRBV4-3 with TRBJ2-3; D perhaps matches TRBD1 (6 bases). The V gene's germline CDR1 is LGHNA and CDR2 YSLEER. This CDR3 has 14 amino acids. Trimming shortened V by 3 bases and J by 5 bases, and 12 bases separated the two germline ends. Here the CDR3 reads CASSQSGVRDTQYF. DNA for the CDR3: TGCGCCAGCAGCCAGTCAGGGGTGAGAGATACGCAGTATTTT.